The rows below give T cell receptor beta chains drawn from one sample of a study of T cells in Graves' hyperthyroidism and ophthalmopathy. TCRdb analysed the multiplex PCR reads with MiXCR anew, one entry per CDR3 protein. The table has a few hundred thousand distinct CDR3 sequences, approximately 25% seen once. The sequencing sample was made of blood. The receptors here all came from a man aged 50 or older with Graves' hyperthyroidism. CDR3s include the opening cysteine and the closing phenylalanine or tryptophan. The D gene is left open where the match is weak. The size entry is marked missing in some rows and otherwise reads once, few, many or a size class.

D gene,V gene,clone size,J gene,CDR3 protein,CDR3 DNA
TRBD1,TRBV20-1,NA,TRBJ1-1,CSAYGTAGWGTEAFF,TGCAGTGCTTACGGGACAGCGGGGTGGGGGACTGAAGCTTTCTTT
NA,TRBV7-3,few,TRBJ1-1,CASSLQPGDTEAFF,TGTGCCAGCAGCCTACAGCCGGGGGACACTGAAGCTTTCTTT
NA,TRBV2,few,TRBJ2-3,CASSLAGPGTDTQYF,TGTGCCAGCAGTCTGGCGGGGCCTGGCACAGATACGCAGTATTTT
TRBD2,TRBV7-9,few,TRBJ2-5,CASSLVGGRGGAAEAQYF,TGTGCCAGCAGCTTAGTCGGTGGACGGGGAGGGGCAGCGGAGGCCCAGTACTTC
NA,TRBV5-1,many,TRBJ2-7,CASSPTQGTLYEQYF,TGCGCCAGCAGCCCGACTCAGGGAACCCTCTACGAGCAGTACTTC
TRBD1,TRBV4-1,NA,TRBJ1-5,CASSQVSGGQPQHF,TGCGCCAGCAGCCAAGTATCAGGGGGGCAGCCCCAGCATTTT
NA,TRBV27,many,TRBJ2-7,CASSLSAVRATYEQYF,TGTGCCAGCAGTTTATCTGCAGTCAGGGCCACCTACGAGCAGTACTTC
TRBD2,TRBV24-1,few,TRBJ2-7,CATSDSRGGTSVYEQYF,TGTGCCACCAGTGATTCGCGAGGAGGGACTAGTGTATACGAGCAGTACTTC
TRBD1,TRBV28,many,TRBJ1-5,CAIDHPTGGRQPQHF,TGTGCCATCGACCATCCTACAGGGGGCAGGCAGCCCCAGCATTTT
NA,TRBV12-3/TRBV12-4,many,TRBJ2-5,CASSFWSGSRRETQYF,TGTGCCAGCAGTTTTTGGTCGGGTTCTAGGCGGGAGACCCAGTACTTC
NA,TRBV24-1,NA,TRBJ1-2,CATSAIYSSGYTF,TGTGCCACCAGTGCCATCTACAGTTCTGGCTACACCTTC
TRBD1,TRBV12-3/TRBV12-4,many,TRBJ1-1,CASSFRDRAGNTEAFF,TGTGCCAGCAGTTTCCGGGACAGGGCTGGGAACACTGAAGCTTTCTTT
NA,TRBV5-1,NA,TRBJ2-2,CASSQPLGTGELFF,TGCGCCAGCAGCCAACCCTTGGGCACCGGGGAGCTGTTTTTT
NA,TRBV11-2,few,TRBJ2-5,CASSLVGAQETQYF,TGTGCCAGCAGCTTAGTAGGGGCTCAAGAGACCCAGTACTTC
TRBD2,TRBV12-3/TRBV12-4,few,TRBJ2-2,CASRSASGRLTGELFF,TGTGCCAGCAGGTCCGCTAGCGGGAGGCTCACCGGGGAGCTGTTTTTT
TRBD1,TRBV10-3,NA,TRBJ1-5,CAISETQGAGNQPQHF,TGTGCCATCAGTGAAACCCAGGGGGCTGGCAATCAGCCCCAGCATTTT
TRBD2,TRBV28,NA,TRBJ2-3,CASRGREGVIWTDTQYF,TGTGCCAGCAGAGGGCGGGAGGGCGTTATATGGACAGATACGCAGTATTTT
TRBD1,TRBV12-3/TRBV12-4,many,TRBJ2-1,CASRRQGDNEQFF,TGTGCCAGCAGGAGACAGGGGGACAATGAGCAGTTCTTC
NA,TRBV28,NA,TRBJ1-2,CASTDGYGYTF,TGTGCCAGCACAGATGGGTATGGCTACACCTTC
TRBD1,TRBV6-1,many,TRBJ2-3,CASRRQGEDTQYF,TGTGCCAGCAGGCGACAGGGCGAGGATACGCAGTATTTT
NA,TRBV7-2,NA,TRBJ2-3,CASSPPLAISTDTQYF,TGTGCCAGCAGCCCCCCCCTAGCAATTAGCACAGATACGCAGTATTTT
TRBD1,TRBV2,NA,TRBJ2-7,CASKTGTGGGSYEQYF,TGTGCCAGCAAAACCGGGACAGGGGGAGGTTCTTACGAGCAGTACTTC
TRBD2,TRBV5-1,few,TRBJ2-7,CASSTSGLYEQYF,TGCGCCAGCAGTACTAGCGGGCTATACGAGCAGTACTTC
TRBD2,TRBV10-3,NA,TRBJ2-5,CAISDSVAGGQETQYF,TGTGCCATCAGTGATTCCGTAGCGGGAGGGCAAGAGACCCAGTACTTC
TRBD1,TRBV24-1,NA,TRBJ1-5,CATSASGQRYQPQHF,TGTGCCACCAGTGCCTCGGGACAGAGATATCAGCCCCAGCATTTT